This entry lists 29 T cell receptor beta chains sequenced from one sample in a study of blood T cell repertoires in COVID-19. Some clones are missing from TCRdb's copy, which holds only in-frame ones; the method was immunoSEQ multiplex PCR. The sample consists of 65,000 to 90,000 clones, approximately 88% of them appearing once. Sequenced sample: peripheral blood. The receptors derive from a woman older than 75 with acute or convalescent COVID-19.

The V gene is TRBV7-8, the J gene TRBJ1-2, with D tentatively TRBD1 (5 bases). The V gene's germline CDR1 is SGHVS and CDR2 FQNEAQ. V was trimmed by 0 bases and J by 4 bases, leaving 12 bases between them. The CDR3 sequence is 15 residues long. The CDR3 coding sequence is TGTGCCAGCAGCTTAGCGGGGGGACGGAGCTATGGCTACACCTTC. Translation gives CASSLAGGRSYGYTF.

The V and J genes are TRBV5-4 and TRBJ2-3, with TRBD1 matching over 8 bases. Germline trimming cut 3 bases from V and 5 bases from J; bases unmatched to any gene: 5. This CDR3 has 14 amino acids. CDR1 and CDR2 (germline): SGHNT, YYREEE (reference sequence). The CDR3 protein is CASSSGTGEDTQYF. The CDR3 region has the DNA TGTGCCAGCAGCTCCGGGACAGGTGAAGATACGCAGTATTTT.

V gene TRBV5-1 combines with J gene TRBJ2-3; no clear D gene. Germline V CDR1 and CDR2: SGHRS, YFSETQ. The CDR3 sequence is 15 residues long. V was trimmed by 0 bases and J by 0 bases, leaving 8 bases between them. The CDR3 coding sequence is TGCGCCAGCAGCTTGGGAGAGTCTAGCACAGATACGCAGTATTTT. It specifies CASSLGESSTDTQYF.

V and J are TRBV19 and TRBJ1-2; 10 nucleotides line up with TRBD1. Per the germline V gene, CDR1 is LNHDA and CDR2 is SQIVND (reference sequence). This CDR3 region has 13 residues. The trim removed 6 bases at V and 10 bases at J, leaving 8 bases unmatched. The CDR3 nucleotides read TGTGCCAGTAGACTATCCGGGACAGGGGCCTACACCTTC. It is translated as CASRLSGTGAYTF.

The V gene is TRBV19, the J gene TRBJ2-7; D is perhaps TRBD1 (6 bases). V lost 8 bases and J lost 5, with 22 bases in between. The CDR3 runs 15 residues. Per the germline V gene, CDR1 is LNHDA and CDR2 is SQIVND (reference sequence). The CDR3 reads CASARPGGEANEQYF. The CDR3 nucleotides are TGTGCCAGTGCCCGACCTGGGGGCGAAGCTAACGAGCAGTACTTC.

The chain has TRBV6-5 and TRBJ1-2; no clear D gene. The germline CDR1 and CDR2 sequences are MNHEY and SVGAGI. Trimming took off 2 bases at V and 8 bases at J, with 12 bases between the two ends. The CDR3 sequence is 13 residues long. CDR3 region: CASSYAHGQGYTF. CDR3 bases: TGTGCCAGCAGTTACGCCCATGGTCAGGGCTACACCTTC.

The genes are TRBV5-1 and TRBJ2-1, with D possibly matching TRBD2 (7 bases). CDR3 length: 15 amino acids. The V and J ends lost 1 base and 6 bases respectively, with 14 bases between them. Germline V gives CDR1 SGHRS, CDR2 YFSETQ. For the CDR3, the DNA is TGCGCCAGCAGCTTGTTTACGGGGGGCCCCAATGAGCAGTTCTTC. This sequence encodes CASSLFTGGPNEQFF. Together with reference TRBV5-1 and TRBJ2-1, the CDR3 gives the full variable domain: KAGVTQTPRYLIKTRGQQVTLSCSPISGHRSVSWYQQTPGQGLQFLFEYFSETQRNKGNFPGRFSGRQFSNSRSEMNVSTLELGDSALYLCASSLFTGGPNEQFFGPGTRLTVL.

This clone was observed a few times. The rearrangement joins TRBV20-1 to TRBJ1-2; D gene unclear. The germline V gene encodes CDR1 DFQATT and CDR2 SNEGSKA (reference sequence). The CDR3 spans 14 residues. The V gene lost 3 bases and the J gene lost 7 bases, with 18 bases spanning the gap. The CDR3, as DNA: TGCAGTGCTAGTCACAGTATGGGTTCGGCTGGCTACACCTTC. It codes for CSASHSMGSAGYTF.

The chain couples TRBV6-2 or TRBV6-3 to TRBJ2-2; 9 bases match TRBD2. Germline trimming cut 4 bases from V and 2 bases from J; bases unmatched to any gene: 2. Germline assignment: CDR1 MNHEY and CDR2 SVGEGT. CDR3 length: 15 residues. CDR3 in DNA: TGTGCCAGCAGTTTGCTAGCGGGAAACACCGGGGAGCTGTTTTTT. Its protein is CASSLLAGNTGELFF.

The V gene is TRBV11-3, the J gene TRBJ2-5; weak D call: TRBD2 (5 bases). Trimming took off 1 base at V and 1 base at J, with 7 bases between the two ends. CDR1 is SGHNT and CDR2 is YENEEA in the germline V gene. The CDR3 consists of 14 residues. Here the CDR3 DNA reads TGTGCCAGCAGCTTAGGGGAGTCCCAAGAGACCCAGTACTTC. Translation gives CASSLGESQETQYF.

This clone was detected many times. The chain uses TRBV29-1 and TRBJ2-7; 7 positions agree with TRBD1. The CDR3 has 13 residues. Germline V gene lookup returns CDR1 SQVTM and CDR2 ANQGSEA. The V and J ends lost 5 bases and 3 bases, in that order; junction bases with no gene match: 7. This CDR3 is CSVLAGGNYEQYF. In DNA form, the CDR3 reads TGCAGCGTTCTGGCAGGGGGAAACTACGAGCAGTACTTC.

This clone was counted once. V and J are TRBV5-1 and TRBJ1-1; D uncertain. V dropped 5 bases and J dropped 4 bases, with 12 bases sitting between them. The germline gives CDR1 SGHRS, CDR2 YFSETQ. The CDR3 spans 13 residues. Written as DNA, the CDR3 is TGCGCCAGCAGAGAAAAGTCGGGCACTGAAGCTTTCTTT. It encodes CASREKSGTEAFF. The complete variable domain, with remaining parts taken from reference TRBV5-1 and TRBJ1-1, reads KAGVTQTPRYLIKTRGQQVTLSCSPISGHRSVSWYQQTPGQGLQFLFEYFSETQRNKGNFPGRFSGRQFSNSRSEMNVSTLELGDSALYLCASREKSGTEAFFGQGTRLTVV.

V gene TRBV2 combines with J gene TRBJ2-2; 7 bases line up with TRBD1. The CDR3 consists of 15 residues. The germline CDR1 and CDR2 sequences are SNHLY and FYNNEI. Unmatched junction bases numbered 6, after V lost 7 bases and J lost 1 base. CDR3 sequence (DNA): TGTGCCAGCAAGGGTAGACAGGGGAACACCGGGGAGCTGTTTTTT. This encodes CASKGRQGNTGELFF.

This clone has just one count. This sequence joins TRBV7-9 and TRBJ2-1; 14 bases agree with TRBD2. Germline V gene lookup returns CDR1 SEHNR and CDR2 FQNEAQ (reference sequence). The ends lost 4 bases at V and 6 bases at J; junction bases unmatched: 5. This CDR3 has 16 residues. The CDR3 DNA is TGTGCCAGCAGCTCAAGACTAGCGGGAGGGCCCAATGAGCAGTTCTTC. Protein: CASSSRLAGGPNEQFF.

V is TRBV7-3 and J is TRBJ2-1; possible D gene TRBD2, 6 bases. The CDR3 contains 15 residues. CDR1 and CDR2 from the germline V gene are SGHTA and FQGTGA. Trimming removed 4 bases from V and 0 bases from J, with 10 bases in between. CDR3 residues: CASSSSRGSYNEQFF. The CDR3 region has the DNA TGTGCCAGCAGCTCCTCGCGGGGCTCCTACAATGAGCAGTTCTTC.

The chain couples TRBV12-3 or TRBV12-4 to TRBJ1-2; 7 bases align to TRBD1. CDR3 size: 13 residues. With V trimmed by 7 bases and J by 13 bases, 15 bases remained unmatched. In DNA form, the CDR3 reads TGTGCCAGCACCCCGCCGGGACAGAGGGGCGGCACCTTC. This codes for CASTPPGQRGGTF.

This rearrangement joins TRBV7-2 to TRBJ1-3; 7 positions agree with TRBD1. The CDR3 covers 18 residues. Germline V gives CDR1 SGHTA, CDR2 FQGNSA. V shed 2 bases, J shed 1 base, and the junction held 11 bases outside the gene matches. The CDR3 region is CASSLRGPTASSGNTIYF. CDR3 nucleotide sequence: TGTGCCAGCAGCTTAAGGGGGCCGACTGCAAGTTCTGGAAACACCATATATTTT.

This clone was observed a single time. The CDR3 DNA sequence: TGTGCCAGTAGTACTAGCGGGAGTCGCTCCTACGAGCAGTACTTC. As protein: CASSTSGSRSYEQYF. The rearrangement uses TRBV19 and TRBJ2-7, with 10 bases aligning to TRBD2. With V trimmed by 4 bases and J by 0 bases, 3 bases remained unmatched. The CDR3 runs to 15 residues. Germline CDR1 LNHDA, CDR2 SQIVND (reference sequence). Complete variable domain (other parts from reference TRBV19 and TRBJ2-7): DGGITQSPKYLFRKEGQNVTLSCEQNLNHDAMYWYRQDPGQGLRLIYYSQIVNDFQKGDIAEGYSVSREKKESFPLTVTSAQKNPTAFYLCASSTSGSRSYEQYFGPGTRLTVT.

The table lists this clone with a few counts. This rearrangement joins TRBV10-3 to TRBJ2-1; D is possibly TRBD1 (6 bases). Germline V gene lookup returns CDR1 ENHRY and CDR2 SYGVKD. V lost 5 bases and J lost 1, with 12 bases in between. This CDR3 comprises 15 residues. The CDR3 region is CAISSRGESYNEQFF. The CDR3 bases are TGTGCCATCAGTTCCAGGGGAGAGTCCTACAATGAGCAGTTCTTC.

The chain uses TRBV21-1 and TRBJ1-5. TRBV21-1 is a known pseudogene. CDR3 length: 17 residues. CDR3 in amino acids: CASSKASPRGANQPQHF. The CDR3 DNA sequence: TGTGCCAGCAGCAAAGCTAGTCCACGGGGGGCCAATCAGCCCCAGCATTTT.

This chain connects TRBV2 to TRBJ2-7, with TRBD2 identical over 9 bases. Germline lookup yields CDR1 SNHLY and CDR2 FYNNEI. The CDR3 is 14 residues long. V lost 6 bases and J lost 6; bases outside the gene matches: 9. The CDR3 sequence is CASRPSWTSAEQYF. The DNA of the CDR3 is TGTGCCAGCAGGCCCTCCTGGACTAGCGCCGAGCAGTACTTC.

This clone was detected a few times. The V and J genes are TRBV11-2 and TRBJ2-7; TRBD1 matches 8 bases. The CDR3 runs 15 residues. V dropped 5 bases and J dropped 4; count of bases not matched to a gene: 10. Germline V gene lookup returns CDR1 SGHAT and CDR2 FQNNGV. For the CDR3, the DNA is TGTGCCAGCAGCCTCACTGACAGGGGAGCGTACGAGCAGTACTTC. Its protein is CASSLTDRGAYEQYF.

V is TRBV11-2 and J is TRBJ1-1, with unresolved D. This CDR3 is 13 amino acids long. V lost 1 base and J 1 base, leaving 4 bases between the germline ends. Germline V lookup: CDR1 SGHAT, CDR2 FQNNGV. CDR3 DNA: TGTGCCAGCAGCTTAGGCGGGAACACTGAAGCTTTCTTT. It specifies CASSLGGNTEAFF.

V and J are TRBV5-6 and TRBJ1-5; 7 nucleotides align to TRBD1. Trimming cost V 4 bases and J 1 base; bases outside gene matches: 2. Germline CDR1 SGHDT, CDR2 YYEEEE. The CDR3 covers 14 residues. The CDR3 region is CASSPTGSNQPQHF. The CDR3 DNA is TGTGCCAGCAGCCCGACAGGGAGCAATCAGCCCCAGCATTTT. The whole variable domain, filled in from reference TRBV5-6 and TRBJ1-5, reads DAGVTQSPTHLIKTRGQQVTLRCSPKSGHDTVSWYQQALGQGPQFIFQYYEEEERQRGNFPDRFSGHQFPNYSSELNVNALLLGDSALYLCASSPTGSNQPQHFGDGTRLSIL.

This chain joins TRBV5-1 and TRBJ1-1, with D possibly matching TRBD1 (6 bases). V shed 0 bases and J shed 4 bases, with 10 bases lying between them. Germline assignment: CDR1 SGHRS and CDR2 YFSETQ. There are 14 residues in the CDR3. This CDR3 reads CASSLEDRSTEAFF. CDR3 DNA: TGCGCCAGCAGCTTGGAAGACAGGAGCACTGAAGCTTTCTTT.

The chain recombines TRBV11-1 with TRBJ2-5; 7 bases match TRBD2. This CDR3 spans 16 amino acids. Germline CDR1 and CDR2: SGHAT and FQDESV (reference sequence). V lost 0 bases and J lost 5; bases outside the gene matches: 9. The CDR3 DNA reads as TGTGCCAGCAGCTTAGCTGGGGGGGGATTTGGGGAGACCCAGTACTTC. It translates to CASSLAGGGFGETQYF.

The V gene is TRBV7-2, the J gene TRBJ2-2; D might be TRBD1 (6 bases). This CDR3 comprises 16 residues. Germline CDR1 is SGHTA and CDR2 is FQGNSA. The germline V and J ends were trimmed by 0 bases and 5 bases, with 13 bases remaining between them. CDR3 residues: CASSLATGPVTGELFF. The CDR3 region has the DNA TGTGCCAGCAGCTTAGCGACAGGACCAGTTACCGGGGAGCTGTTTTTT.

The chain is built from TRBV7-2 and TRBJ2-1, with 7 bases lining up with TRBD2. This CDR3 has 12 residues. Trimming removed 9 bases from V and 8 bases from J; junction bases left unmatched: 7. Germline V gene data show CDR1 as SGHTA and CDR2 as FQGNSA. CDR3 region: CASGRGSYEQFF. In DNA, the CDR3 is TGTGCCAGTGGGCGGGGGAGCTATGAGCAGTTCTTC.

This clone was counted between two and nine times. The rearrangement joins TRBV12-3 or TRBV12-4 to TRBJ2-7, with D tentatively TRBD1 (5 bases). The CDR3 loop spans 12 amino acids. V was pared by 6 bases and J by 4 bases, with 10 bases between. As DNA, the CDR3 is TGTGCCAGCAGCTACAGGTCTTACGAGCAGTACTTC. It yields the protein CASSYRSYEQYF.